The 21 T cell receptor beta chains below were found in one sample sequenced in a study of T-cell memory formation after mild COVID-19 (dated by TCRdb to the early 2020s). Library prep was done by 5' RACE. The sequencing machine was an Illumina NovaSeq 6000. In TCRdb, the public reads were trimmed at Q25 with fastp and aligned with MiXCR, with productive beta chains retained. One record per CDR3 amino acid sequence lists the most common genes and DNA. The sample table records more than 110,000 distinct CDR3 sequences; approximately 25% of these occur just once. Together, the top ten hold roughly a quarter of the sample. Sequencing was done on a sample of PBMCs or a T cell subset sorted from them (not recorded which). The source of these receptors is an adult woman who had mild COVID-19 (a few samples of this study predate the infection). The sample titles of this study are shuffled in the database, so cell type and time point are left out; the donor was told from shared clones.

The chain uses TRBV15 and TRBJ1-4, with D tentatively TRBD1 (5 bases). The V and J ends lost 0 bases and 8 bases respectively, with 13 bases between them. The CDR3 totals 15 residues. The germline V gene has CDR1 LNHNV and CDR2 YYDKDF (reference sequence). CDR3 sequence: CATSRDRGGVEKLFF. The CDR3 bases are TGTGCCACCAGCAGAGATCGGGGAGGGGTCGAAAAACTGTTTTTT.

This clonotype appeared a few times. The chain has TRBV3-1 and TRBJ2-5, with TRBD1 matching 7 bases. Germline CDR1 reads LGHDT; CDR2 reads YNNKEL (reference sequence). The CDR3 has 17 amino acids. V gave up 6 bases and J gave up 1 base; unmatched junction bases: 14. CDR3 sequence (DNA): TGTGCCAGCAGAACCTCGACGGGACAGAGATTCCAAGAGACCCAGTACTTC. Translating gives CASRTSTGQRFQETQYF.

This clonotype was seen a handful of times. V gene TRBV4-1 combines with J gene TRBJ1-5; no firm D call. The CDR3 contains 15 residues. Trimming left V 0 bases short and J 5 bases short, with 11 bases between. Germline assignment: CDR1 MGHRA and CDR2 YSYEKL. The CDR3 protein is CASSQDRTPYQPQHF. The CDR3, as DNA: TGCGCCAGCAGCCAAGATAGGACTCCGTATCAGCCCCAGCATTTT.

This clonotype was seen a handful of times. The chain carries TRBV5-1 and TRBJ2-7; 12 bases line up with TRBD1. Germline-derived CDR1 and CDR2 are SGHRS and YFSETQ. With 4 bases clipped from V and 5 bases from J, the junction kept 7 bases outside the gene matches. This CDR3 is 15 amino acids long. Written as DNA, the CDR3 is TGCGCCAGCAGCAGAGGGACAGGGGGCTTTGACGAGCAGTACTTC. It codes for CASSRGTGGFDEQYF.

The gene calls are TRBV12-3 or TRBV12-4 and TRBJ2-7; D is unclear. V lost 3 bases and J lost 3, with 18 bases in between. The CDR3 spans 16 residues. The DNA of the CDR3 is TGTGCCAGCAGTTTTCTTGGTGACTTGCCCCGCTACGAGCAGTACTTC. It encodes CASSFLGDLPRYEQYF.

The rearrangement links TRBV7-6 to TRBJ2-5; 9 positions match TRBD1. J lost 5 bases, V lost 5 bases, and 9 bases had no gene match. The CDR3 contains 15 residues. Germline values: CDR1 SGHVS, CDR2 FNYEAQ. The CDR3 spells CASSPRDRERETQYF. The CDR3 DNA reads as TGTGCCAGCAGCCCGAGGGACAGGGAGAGGGAGACCCAGTACTTC.

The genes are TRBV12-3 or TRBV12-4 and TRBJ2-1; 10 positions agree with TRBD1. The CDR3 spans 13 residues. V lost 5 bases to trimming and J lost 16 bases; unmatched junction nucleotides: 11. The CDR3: CASSLEGDRGCFF. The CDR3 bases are TGTGCCAGCAGTCTCGAGGGGGACAGGGGCTGCTTCTTC.

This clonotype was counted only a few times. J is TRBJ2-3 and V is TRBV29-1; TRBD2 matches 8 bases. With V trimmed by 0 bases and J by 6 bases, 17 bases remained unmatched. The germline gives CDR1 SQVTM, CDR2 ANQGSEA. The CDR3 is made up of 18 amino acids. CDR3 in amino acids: CSVEDLGGQGLVTDTQYF. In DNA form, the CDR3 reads TGCAGCGTTGAAGATCTTGGGGGCCAGGGACTAGTAACCGATACGCAGTATTTT.

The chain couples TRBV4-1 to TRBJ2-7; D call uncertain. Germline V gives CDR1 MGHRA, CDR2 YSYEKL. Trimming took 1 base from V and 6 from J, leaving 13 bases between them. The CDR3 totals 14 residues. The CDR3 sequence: CASSQGFGGGEQYF. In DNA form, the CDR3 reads TGCGCCAGCAGCCAAGGTTTCGGTGGTGGCGAGCAGTACTTC.

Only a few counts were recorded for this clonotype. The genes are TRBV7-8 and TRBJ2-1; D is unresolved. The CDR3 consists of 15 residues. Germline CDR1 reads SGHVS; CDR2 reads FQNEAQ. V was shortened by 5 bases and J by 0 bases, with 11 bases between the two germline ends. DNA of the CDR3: TGTGCCAGCAGCGCCGTGCTGAGCTCCTACAATGAGCAGTTCTTC. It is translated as CASSAVLSSYNEQFF.

The CDR3 loop reads CASSSVGSSDTQYF. The CDR3 coding sequence is TGTGCCAGCAGCTCAGTTGGCTCCAGCGATACGCAGTATTTT. This chain joins TRBV7-9 and TRBJ2-3, with D hard to call. Germline values: CDR1 SEHNR, CDR2 FQNEAQ (reference sequence). The V end lost 4 bases, the J end lost 6 bases, and 14 bases lay between the germline ends. This CDR3 has 14 residues.

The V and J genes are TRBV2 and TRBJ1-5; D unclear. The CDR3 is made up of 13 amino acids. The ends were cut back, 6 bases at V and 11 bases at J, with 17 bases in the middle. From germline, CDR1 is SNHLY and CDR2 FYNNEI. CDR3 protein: CASSQGLRSAQHF. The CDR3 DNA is TGTGCCAGCAGCCAAGGGCTACGTTCGGCCCAGCATTTT.

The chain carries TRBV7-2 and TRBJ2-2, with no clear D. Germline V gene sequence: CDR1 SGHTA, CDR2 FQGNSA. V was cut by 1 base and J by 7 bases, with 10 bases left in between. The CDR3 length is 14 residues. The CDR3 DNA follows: TGTGCCAGCAGCTTAGAGGCAGCTGGCGGGGAGCTGTTTTTT. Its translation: CASSLEAAGGELFF. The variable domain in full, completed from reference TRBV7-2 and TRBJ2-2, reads GAGVSQSPSNKVTEKGKDVELRCDPISGHTALYWYRQSLGQGLEFLIYFQGNSAPDKSGLPSDRFSAERTGGSVSTLTIQRTQQEDSAVYLCASSLEAAGGELFFGEGSRLTVL.

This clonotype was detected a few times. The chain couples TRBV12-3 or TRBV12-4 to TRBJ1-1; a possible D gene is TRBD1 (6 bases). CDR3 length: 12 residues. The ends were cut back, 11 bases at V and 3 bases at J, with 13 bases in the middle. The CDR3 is CAPRRGDTEAFF. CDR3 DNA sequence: TGTGCCCCTCGGAGGGGGGACACTGAAGCTTTCTTT.

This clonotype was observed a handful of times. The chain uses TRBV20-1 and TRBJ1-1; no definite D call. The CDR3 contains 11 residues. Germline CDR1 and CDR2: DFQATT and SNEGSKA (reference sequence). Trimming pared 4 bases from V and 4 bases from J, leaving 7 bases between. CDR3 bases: TGCAGTGCTATCCGGGTCACTGAAGCTTTCTTT. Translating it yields CSAIRVTEAFF.

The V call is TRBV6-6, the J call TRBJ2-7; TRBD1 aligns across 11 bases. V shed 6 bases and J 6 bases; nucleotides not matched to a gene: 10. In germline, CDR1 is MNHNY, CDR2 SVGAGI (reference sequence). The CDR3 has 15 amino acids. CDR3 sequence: CASSRTGGEGGEQYF. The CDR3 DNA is TGTGCCAGCAGCAGGACAGGGGGCGAAGGAGGCGAGCAGTACTTC.

The CDR3 coding sequence is TGTGCCAGCAGCCTCATGGACAGGTGGGATTCACCCCTCCACTTT. Its translation is CASSLMDRWDSPLHF. The chain carries TRBV5-6 and TRBJ1-6, with 7 bases lining up with TRBD1. Trimming removed 4 bases from V and 8 bases from J; junction bases left unmatched: 9. CDR1 and CDR2 (germline): SGHDT, YYEEEE. The length of the CDR3 is 15 residues.

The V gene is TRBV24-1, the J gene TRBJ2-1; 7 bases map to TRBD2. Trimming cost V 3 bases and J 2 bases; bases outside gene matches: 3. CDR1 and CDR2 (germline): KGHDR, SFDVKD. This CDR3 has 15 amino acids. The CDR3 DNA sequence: TGTGCCACCAGTGATCGGGAGGCCCCCTACAATGAGCAGTTCTTC. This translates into CATSDREAPYNEQFF.

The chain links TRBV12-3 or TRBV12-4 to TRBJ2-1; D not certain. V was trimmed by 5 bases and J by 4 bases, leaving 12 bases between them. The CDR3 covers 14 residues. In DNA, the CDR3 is TGTGCCAGCAGTGGATTAAAGGGTTACAATGAGCAGTTCTTC. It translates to CASSGLKGYNEQFF.

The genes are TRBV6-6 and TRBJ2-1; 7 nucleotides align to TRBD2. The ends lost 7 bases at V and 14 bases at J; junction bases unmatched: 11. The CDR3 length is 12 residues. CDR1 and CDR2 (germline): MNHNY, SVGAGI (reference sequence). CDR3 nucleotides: TGTGCCAGCACCCTAGGCGGTGCGGGAGAGTTCTTC. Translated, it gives CASTLGGAGEFF.

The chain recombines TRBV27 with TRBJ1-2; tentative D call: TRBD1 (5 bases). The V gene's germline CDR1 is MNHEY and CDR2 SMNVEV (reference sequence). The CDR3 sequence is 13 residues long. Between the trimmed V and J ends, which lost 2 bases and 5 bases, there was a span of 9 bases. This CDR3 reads CASSLGGGYGYTF. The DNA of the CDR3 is TGTGCCAGCAGTTTAGGGGGGGGTTATGGCTACACCTTC.